These 22 T cell receptor beta chains were all obtained from the same sample, sequenced in a study of radiotherapy plus CTLA-4 blockade in lung cancer. Clones were sequenced by immunoSEQ multiplex PCR, and TCRdb holds only the in-frame ones, with some missing. This sample carries 90,000 to 100,000 clones, about 90% of them seen once, and the ten largest clones take 4.5% to 6%. This material consisted of peripheral blood, taken from a patient treated with radiotherapy plus ipilimumab. The receptors stem from a human donor with non-small cell lung cancer that progressed on radiotherapy plus ipilimumab.

This clone showed up just once. The rearrangement links TRBV9 to TRBJ2-1, with D possibly matching TRBD2 (6 bases). The V end lost 0 bases, the J end lost 4 bases, and 8 bases lay between the germline ends. Per the germline V gene, CDR1 is SGDLS and CDR2 is YYNGEE. This CDR3 is 14 amino acids long. The chain's CDR3 is CASSVAEGYNEQFF. The CDR3, as DNA: TGTGCCAGCAGCGTAGCGGAGGGTTACAATGAGCAGTTCTTC.

This clone was detected only a few times. V is TRBV28 and J is TRBJ2-7, with a possible D match to TRBD2 (5 bases). In germline, CDR1 is MDHEN, CDR2 SYDVKM. Trimming stripped 3 bases from V and 0 bases from J, with 9 bases between. The CDR3 is made up of 14 amino acids. The CDR3 loop reads CASSFGDYSYEQYF. The CDR3 DNA reads TGTGCCAGCAGTTTTGGAGACTACTCCTACGAGCAGTACTTC. The full variable domain, completed using reference TRBV28 and TRBJ2-7, is DVKVTQSSRYLVKRTGEKVFLECVQDMDHENMFWYRQDPGLGLRLIYFSYDVKMKEKGDIPEGYSVSREKKERFSLILESASTNQTSMYLCASSFGDYSYEQYFGPGTRLTVT.

As to this clone: Other nucleotide sequences in the sample specify the same CDR3. This chain connects TRBV7-3 to TRBJ2-3; D is unresolved. The CDR3 contains 13 residues. Deletions cut 0 bases from V and 4 bases from J, with 5 bases between. The germline V gene has CDR1 SGHTA and CDR2 FQGTGA. The CDR3 DNA reads TGTGCCAGCAGCTTAACTGGGGCAGATACGCAGTATTTT. Translated, it gives CASSLTGADTQYF.

V and J are TRBV9 and TRBJ2-7; 8 bases line up with TRBD1. The J call may be incorrect, as the DNA end agrees better with TRBJ2-5. The CDR3 totals 15 residues. CDR1 SGDLS and CDR2 YYNGEE come from the germline V gene. CDR3 sequence (DNA): TGTGCCAGCAGTGTCGCAGGGGGCCTAGAAGAGACCCAGTACTTC. Protein sequence: CASSVAGGLEETQYF.

The chain has TRBV7-8 and TRBJ2-7; D might be TRBD1 or TRBD2, each matching 5 bases. The V end was cut by 0 bases, the J end by 5 bases, with 23 bases between. The CDR3 totals 18 residues. CDR1 is SGHVS and CDR2 is FQNEAQ in the germline V gene. CDR3 in amino acids: CASSLARLRWEMGDEQYF. CDR3 DNA: TGTGCCAGCAGCTTAGCGAGACTTCGGTGGGAGATGGGGGACGAGCAGTACTTC.

The chain combines TRBV5-1 with TRBJ2-1; tentative D call: TRBD2 (6 bases). CDR3 length: 12 residues. CDR1 SGHRS and CDR2 YFSETQ come from the germline V gene. V was clipped by 4 bases and J by 12 bases, with 14 bases between them. The CDR3 DNA follows: TGCGCCAGCAGCCCCGCGGGGACTCGGCAGTTCTTC. This translates into CASSPAGTRQFF.

This rearrangement joins TRBV10-1 to TRBJ1-1, with D possibly matching TRBD1 (6 bases). Trimming left V 7 bases short and J 1 base short, with 25 bases between. CDR1 WNHNN and CDR2 SYGVQD come from the germline V gene (reference sequence). The CDR3 totals 18 residues. The DNA for the CDR3 is TGCGCCAGCACCCCACCCTGCCAGGGGCCCTGGTGGAACACTGAAGCTTTCTTT. It translates to CASTPPCQGPWWNTEAFF.

V gene TRBV11-2 combines with J gene TRBJ2-1; D remains ambiguous. Germline CDR1 SGHAT, CDR2 FQNNGV. CDR3 length: 13 residues. V lost 8 bases, J lost 0 bases, and 8 bases lay in between. The CDR3 DNA sequence: TGTGCCAGCGTGGCCCGCTCCTACAATGAGCAGTTCTTC. Translation: CASVARSYNEQFF.

V gene TRBV11-3 combines with J gene TRBJ2-5; TRBD2 matches 7 bases. V was clipped by 5 bases and J by 5 bases; unmatched bases: 11. The CDR3 consists of 15 residues. Germline CDR1 is SGHNT and CDR2 is YENEEA. The CDR3 sequence is CASSPDGLGGETQYF. CDR3 DNA sequence: TGTGCCAGCAGCCCAGACGGACTGGGGGGGGAGACCCAGTACTTC.

A remark on this clone: One end of the junction fails to match germline, which may point to a read error. This rearrangement joins TRBV25-1 to TRBJ1-1, with TRBD1 identical over 10 bases. In germline, CDR1 is MGHDK, CDR2 SYGVNS. The CDR3 has 15 residues. The CDR3: CAGSARTGGWTEAFF. CDR3 in DNA: TGTGCCGGCAGCGCGCGGACAGGGGGTTGGACTGAAGCTTTCTTT. Looking up the rest from reference TRBV25-1 and TRBJ1-1 gives the full variable domain: EADIYQTPRYLVIGTGKKITLECSQTMGHDKMYWYQQDPGMELHLIHYSYGVNSTEKGDLSSESTVSRIRTEHFPLTLESARPSHTSQYLCAGSARTGGWTEAFFGQGTRLTVV.

Turning to this clone: Because the CDR3 is missing its conserved closing phenylalanine or tryptophan, this is likely a read error. No DNA is shown, since the ends of the CDR3 on it are uncertain; the CDR3 is the one TCRdb lists. The chain carries TRBV9 and TRBJ1-1; the D call TRBD1 from the table was never checked on the DNA. The CDR3 has 10 amino acids, counting both end residues. From germline, CDR1 is SGDLS and CDR2 YYNGEE. The CDR3 spells CASSVNLTGY.

The rearrangement links TRBV6-1 to TRBJ2-1, with D possibly matching TRBD1 (7 bases). Germline V CDR1 and CDR2: MNHNS, SASEGT. The CDR3 consists of 15 residues. Trimming removed 1 base from V and 8 bases from J, with 15 bases in between. Written as DNA, the CDR3 is TGTGCCAGCAGTGAAGGACAGGGAGGATTCGATGAGCAGTTCTTC. It translates to CASSEGQGGFDEQFF.

The rearrangement links TRBV11-1 to TRBJ2-2; 11 bases match TRBD2. The V gene's germline CDR1 is SGHAT and CDR2 FQDESV (reference sequence). V lost 5 bases and J lost 5; bases outside the gene matches: 13. The CDR3 runs to 18 residues. This CDR3 reads CASSLRGLAGGGTGELFF. For the CDR3, the DNA is TGTGCCAGCAGCCTTAGGGGGCTAGCGGGAGGCGGTACCGGGGAGCTGTTTTTT.

The count of this clone is one. V and J are TRBV5-1 and TRBJ2-7, with D hard to call. Germline loops: CDR1 SGHRS, CDR2 YFSETQ. Trimming pared 1 base from V and 5 bases from J, leaving 10 bases between. The length of the CDR3 is 13 residues. Written as DNA, the CDR3 is TGCGCCAGCAGCTTGTGGCAGTCAAACGAGCAGTACTTC. Amino acids: CASSLWQSNEQYF.

V and J are TRBV6-6 and TRBJ1-5, with D possibly matching TRBD1 (6 bases). Germline lookup yields CDR1 MNHNY and CDR2 SVGAGI (reference sequence). The CDR3 sequence is 14 residues long. Trimming removed 7 bases from V and 4 bases from J, with 14 bases in between. CDR3 sequence (DNA): TGTGCCAGCACCCAGGGGAGGGGGAATCAGCCCCAGCATTTT. Its translation is CASTQGRGNQPQHF.

The CDR3 nucleotides read TGTGCCAGCAGCGTAGGGAGGACTAGCCAACAAGAGACCCAGTACTTC. The encoded protein is CASSVGRTSQQETQYF. This chain connects TRBV9 to TRBJ2-5; TRBD2 aligns across 8 bases. Germline V gene lookup returns CDR1 SGDLS and CDR2 YYNGEE. The CDR3 extends over 16 amino acids. V shed 0 bases and J 2 bases; nucleotides not matched to a gene: 6.

The genes are TRBV10-1 and TRBJ2-3; 9 bases align to TRBD1. V dropped 6 bases and J dropped 6; count of bases not matched to a gene: 10. Per the germline V gene, CDR1 is WNHNN and CDR2 is SYGVQD (reference sequence). CDR3 length: 15 amino acids. CDR3 in DNA: TGCGCCAGCAGCCAAGGGACAGGGTCAATGGATACGCAGTATTTT. It translates to CASSQGTGSMDTQYF.

The rearrangement joins TRBV7-2 to TRBJ2-1; the match to TRBD2 covers 7 bases. J lost 7 bases, V lost 5 bases, and 8 bases had no gene match. CDR1 is SGHTA and CDR2 is FQGNSA in the germline V gene. There are 14 residues in the CDR3. CDR3 amino acids: CASSVASGINEQFF. For the CDR3, the DNA is TGTGCCAGCAGCGTCGCCAGCGGGATAAATGAGCAGTTCTTC.

The rearrangement joins TRBV21-1 to TRBJ2-2; TRBD2 is the table's D call, not checked against the DNA. TRBV21-1 is a listed pseudogene. The CDR3 runs to 20 residues. The CDR3 reads CASSKAAWSGRAPNTGELFF. The CDR3 DNA reads TGTGCCAGCAGCAAAGCGGCCTGGAGCGGGAGGGCCCCGAACACCGGGGAGCTGTTTTTT.

Only one count was recorded for this clone. V and J are TRBV18 and TRBJ2-7; D ambiguous. Trimming cost V 2 bases and J 5 bases, with 10 bases left between them. This CDR3 is 13 amino acids long. The germline V gene has CDR1 KGHSH and CDR2 LQKENI. The CDR3 region has the DNA TGTGCCAGCTCACCAGGGCAAGGCGACGAGCAGTACTTC. Its protein is CASSPGQGDEQYF.

This clone has just one count. This sequence joins TRBV29-1 and TRBJ1-2; a weak D match, TRBD1 (6 bases). The V gene lost 3 bases and the J gene lost 7 bases, with 12 bases spanning the gap. Germline V gene lookup returns CDR1 SQVTM and CDR2 ANQGSEA. The CDR3 has 12 amino acids. CDR3 in DNA: TGCAGCGTTGATGGGGGGGCAGGTGGCTACACCTTC. Translating it yields CSVDGGAGGYTF.

The chain links TRBV20-1 to TRBJ1-2, with D tentatively TRBD1 (5 bases). V lost 6 bases, J lost 8 bases, and 13 bases lay in between. This CDR3 is 11 amino acids long. Per germline, CDR1 DFQATT and CDR2 SNEGSKA (reference sequence). CDR3: CSARDPRGYTF. The CDR3 nucleotides read TGCAGTGCGAGGGACCCGCGGGGCTACACCTTC.